One and the same sample provided the 8 T cell receptor beta chains below, sequenced in a study of CD8 T cells in Susac syndrome. RNA, at about 0.45 to 1 ug, was reverse transcribed with random hexamers. TCRdb itself ran the immunoSEQ multiplex PCR reads through MiXCR, one entry per CDR3 protein. The sample lists about 200,000 distinct CDR3 sequences; roughly 94% were seen once. Sequenced: CD4+ T cells from PBMCs. All receptors derive from a human donor in good health.

This chain links TRBV18 with TRBJ1-1, with D hard to call. Germline CDR1 is KGHSH and CDR2 is LQKENI. The CDR3 runs 15 residues. With 2 bases removed from V and 3 bases from J, the gap between germline ends came to 13 bases. The DNA of the CDR3 is TGTGCCAGCTCACCAGGTCGTTGGGGAGACACTGAAGCTTTCTTT. Translation gives CASSPGRWGDTEAFF.

The CDR3: CASSYEGQVSYEQYF. DNA of the CDR3: TGTGCCAGCAGTTACGAGGGACAAGTCTCCTACGAGCAGTACTTC. J is TRBJ2-7 and V is TRBV6-2 or TRBV6-3; D may be TRBD1 (6 bases). V lost 2 bases and J lost 0, with 11 bases in between. The germline V gene encodes CDR1 MNHEY and CDR2 SVGEGT. The CDR3 has 15 amino acids.

The chain has TRBV3-1 and TRBJ1-6; 7 nucleotides line up with TRBD1. Germline V gene data show CDR1 as LGHDT and CDR2 as YNNKEL (reference sequence). V lost 0 bases, J lost 7 bases, and 6 bases stayed unmatched. CDR3 length equals 16 residues. DNA for the CDR3: TGTGCCAGCAGCCAAGACCAGGGGGTCGAAAATTCACCCCTCCACTTT. Its translation: CASSQDQGVENSPLHF.

The chain recombines TRBV9 with TRBJ2-3, with 11 bases identical to TRBD1. Germline lookup yields CDR1 SGDLS and CDR2 YYNGEE. CDR3 length: 16 residues. V shed 3 bases, J shed 4 bases, and the junction held 7 bases outside the gene matches. The CDR3 DNA sequence: TGTGCCAGCAGCGCCCGAGGGGACAGGGGGGCAGATACGCAGTATTTT. Its translation: CASSARGDRGADTQYF.

CDR3 in amino acids: CATSRDSASGDTQYF. CDR3 nucleotide sequence: TGTGCCACCAGCAGAGATAGCGCTAGCGGAGATACGCAGTATTTT. The chain combines TRBV15 with TRBJ2-3; 7 positions agree with TRBD2. Germline V lookup: CDR1 LNHNV, CDR2 YYDKDF (reference sequence). V trimming: 0 bases; J trimming: 5 bases; junction bases outside the gene matches: 5. CDR3 length equals 15 residues.

The chain carries TRBV7-2 and TRBJ2-1; D gene uncertain. The CDR3 has 13 amino acids. Looked up from germline, CDR1 is SGHTA and CDR2 is FQGNSA. Between the trimmed V and J ends, which lost 5 bases and 6 bases, there was a span of 11 bases. The CDR3 sequence: CASSPDSANEQFF. The CDR3, as DNA: TGTGCCAGCAGCCCAGATTCTGCCAATGAGCAGTTCTTC.

This chain uses TRBV5-8 with TRBJ2-3; D is possibly TRBD2 (5 bases). V was clipped by 3 bases and J by 7 bases, with 12 bases between them. The germline V gene has CDR1 SGHTS and CDR2 YDEGEE. CDR3 length: 13 residues. The CDR3 spells CASSSASGYTQYF. The CDR3 nucleotides are TGTGCCAGCAGCTCCGCCAGCGGATATACGCAGTATTTT.

The chain has TRBV6-2 or TRBV6-3 and TRBJ2-1; D perhaps matches TRBD2 (5 bases). This CDR3 has 11 amino acids. With 6 bases removed from V and 9 bases from J, the gap between germline ends came to 9 bases. Germline lookup yields CDR1 MNHEY and CDR2 SVGEGT. In nucleotides, the CDR3 is TGTGCCAGCAGCCTAGCTCTTGAGCAGTTCTTC. This encodes CASSLALEQFF.